The 30 T cell receptor beta chains below were found in one sample sequenced in a study of shared clonotypes between healthy human individuals (dated by TCRdb to about 2020). For the CD8 naive samples, CD45RO-negative cells were positively selected for CCR7, yielding a CD45RA+CCR7+ population from which TemRA cells were excluded. Library generation was performed with the immunoSEQ multiplex PCR assay. TCRdb re-hosts the immuneACCESS table, in-frame sequences only. Its copies lack some clones; in the studies checked, an unresolved V gene accounts for under half of them, and the cause for the rest is not known. The table for this sample lists about 2 million clones; 85% to 95% of them were counted only once. 0.85% to 1.2% of the sample rests with the top ten. What was sequenced was naive CD8+ T cells sorted from blood. The cell subset or site label here, explained by the study, means: CD45RA+CCR7+. Receptor source: a man aged 18 to 30 in good health.

This chain joins TRBV4-1 and TRBJ1-1; D might be TRBD1 (5 bases). This CDR3 has 15 residues. The V end was cut by 5 bases, the J end by 9 bases, with 22 bases between. Germline CDR1 is MGHRA and CDR2 is YSYEKL. The CDR3 region has the DNA TGCGCCAGCAGCTGGGGATCGTGGGGGAGACAGCAAGCTTTCTTT. Protein: CASSWGSWGRQQAFF.

The chain couples TRBV5-8 to TRBJ2-5; 7 nucleotides agree with TRBD1. The CDR3 spans 15 residues. Germline CDR1 reads SGHTS; CDR2 reads YDEGEE. V was pared by 4 bases and J by 3 bases, with 9 bases of the junction left unmatched. In nucleotides, the CDR3 is TGTGCCAGCAGCCTAACAGGGGCCGAAAAAGAGACCCAGTACTTC. Its translation is CASSLTGAEKETQYF.

This chain joins TRBV4-1 and TRBJ1-1; 8 positions agree with TRBD1. This CDR3 is 15 amino acids long. Trimming removed 3 bases from V and 6 bases from J; junction bases left unmatched: 9. Germline CDR1 reads MGHRA; CDR2 reads YSYEKL. CDR3 in amino acids: CASSQGTGQASEAFF. The DNA of the CDR3 is TGCGCCAGCAGCCAGGGGACAGGTCAAGCCTCTGAAGCTTTCTTT.

The rearrangement links TRBV19 to TRBJ1-1; no clear D gene. The germline V and J ends were trimmed by 1 base and 5 bases, with 14 bases remaining between them. CDR3 size: 15 residues. The V gene's germline CDR1 is LNHDA and CDR2 SQIVND (reference sequence). The CDR3: CASSIGPGEYTEAFF. The CDR3, as DNA: TGTGCCAGTAGTATAGGTCCCGGGGAGTATACTGAAGCTTTCTTT. The variable domain in full, completed from reference TRBV19 and TRBJ1-1, reads DGGITQSPKYLFRKEGQNVTLSCEQNLNHDAMYWYRQDPGQGLRLIYYSQIVNDFQKGDIAEGYSVSREKKESFPLTVTSAQKNPTAFYLCASSIGPGEYTEAFFGQGTRLTVV.

The J gene is TRBJ2-3, the V gene TRBV7-9; the D is unclear. Trimming left V 3 bases short and J 4 bases short, with 11 bases between. Germline V lookup: CDR1 SEHNR, CDR2 FQNEAQ (reference sequence). The CDR3 is 14 amino acids. Written as DNA, the CDR3 is TGTGCCAGCAGCTTGGCAGGAGCCCCAGATACGCAGTATTTT. As protein: CASSLAGAPDTQYF.

This clone showed up just once. The chain employs TRBV27 and TRBJ2-7, with 8 bases lining up with TRBD1. The V gene end was trimmed by 7 bases and the J gene end by 5 bases; junction bases not matched to a gene: 7. CDR3 length: 13 amino acids. The germline V gene has CDR1 MNHEY and CDR2 SMNVEV (reference sequence). For the CDR3, the DNA is TGTGCCAGCACCCGGACAGGGTCAAACGAGCAGTACTTC. This encodes CASTRTGSNEQYF.

The CDR3 reads CASSDPQGNTEAFF. The CDR3 coding sequence is TGTGCCAGCAGTGACCCACAGGGGAACACTGAAGCTTTCTTT. J is TRBJ1-1 and V is TRBV2, with TRBD1 as a possible D gene (6 bases). Trimming cost V 3 bases and J 1 base, with 9 bases left between them. Germline loops: CDR1 SNHLY, CDR2 FYNNEI. The CDR3 loop spans 14 amino acids.

This clone was observed a single time. The chain couples TRBV7-9 to TRBJ2-3; D unresolved. Germline V lookup: CDR1 SEHNR, CDR2 FQNEAQ (reference sequence). Trimming stripped 1 base from V and 4 bases from J, with 15 bases between. This CDR3 has 16 residues. In nucleotides, the CDR3 is TGTGCCAGCAGCTTAGTTGTAGACCTTGCGGCAGATACGCAGTATTTT. Protein: CASSLVVDLAADTQYF.

The chain links TRBV27 to TRBJ1-2, with 8 bases aligning to TRBD1. Germline loops: CDR1 MNHEY, CDR2 SMNVEV (reference sequence). This CDR3 contains 15 residues. V shed 1 base and J 8 bases; nucleotides not matched to a gene: 9. The CDR3 reads CASSLLGQGATGYTF. In DNA, the CDR3 is TGTGCCAGCAGTTTATTAGGGCAGGGGGCGACGGGCTACACCTTC.

A remark on this clone: The sample holds other DNA sequences that translate to the same CDR3. The gene calls are TRBV28 and TRBJ2-1; TRBD1 aligns across 7 bases. V gave up 6 bases and J gave up 2 bases; unmatched junction bases: 1. This CDR3 is 13 amino acids long. Germline values: CDR1 MDHEN, CDR2 SYDVKM. The CDR3 DNA reads TGTGCCAGCAGGGGGACAGCCTACAATGAGCAGTTCTTC. As protein: CASRGTAYNEQFF.

The chain is built from TRBV9 and TRBJ2-1; D remains unclear. There are 13 residues in the CDR3. Trimming took off 0 bases at V and 9 bases at J, with 10 bases between the two ends. CDR1 SGDLS and CDR2 YYNGEE come from the germline V gene. CDR3 loop: CASSVGSIGEQFF. The CDR3 region has the DNA TGTGCCAGCAGCGTAGGCAGTATAGGTGAGCAGTTCTTC.

The genes are TRBV4-1 and TRBJ2-3; D remains unclear. The V gene's germline CDR1 is MGHRA and CDR2 YSYEKL. CDR3 length: 16 amino acids. V was clipped by 0 bases and J by 2 bases, with 12 bases between them. The CDR3 DNA reads as TGCGCCAGCAGCCAAGATCACTCCATATTCACAGATACGCAGTATTTT. It yields the protein CASSQDHSIFTDTQYF.

The chain is built from TRBV10-3 and TRBJ2-1; D is perhaps TRBD1 (7 bases). CDR3 length: 15 amino acids. Germline V gives CDR1 ENHRY, CDR2 SYGVKD. The germline V and J ends were trimmed by 6 bases and 8 bases, with 20 bases remaining between them. This CDR3 reads CAISERRDSPDEQFF. In DNA form, the CDR3 reads TGTGCCATCAGCGAGAGGCGGGACAGCCCCGATGAGCAGTTCTTC.

This clone was seen just once. This chain links TRBV7-8 with TRBJ2-5; 9 nucleotides agree with TRBD1. V was pared by 5 bases and J by 4 bases, with 8 bases of the junction left unmatched. The CDR3 runs to 15 residues. Germline V CDR1 and CDR2: SGHVS, FQNEAQ. CDR3 coding DNA: TGTGCCAGCAGCACACAGGGGGCAAACGGAGAGACCCAGTACTTC. Translation: CASSTQGANGETQYF. Together with reference TRBV7-8 and TRBJ2-5, the CDR3 gives the full variable domain: GAGVSQSPRYKVAKRGQDVALRCDPISGHVSLFWYQQALGQGPEFLTYFQNEAQLDKSGLPSDRFFAERPEGSVSTLKIQRTQQEDSAVYLCASSTQGANGETQYFGPGTRLLVL.

The V and J genes are TRBV5-6 and TRBJ2-7; 12 nucleotides line up with TRBD2. Germline V lookup: CDR1 SGHDT, CDR2 YYEEEE. With 4 bases clipped from V and 3 bases from J, the junction kept 8 bases outside the gene matches. The length of the CDR3 is 16 residues. In DNA, the CDR3 is TGTGCCAGCAGCACAGGACTAGCGGGAATCATCTACGAGCAGTACTTC. This translates into CASSTGLAGIIYEQYF.

The chain is built from TRBV4-1 and TRBJ1-2; TRBD1 might be the D (5 bases). The CDR3 length is 15 residues. V was clipped by 1 base and J by 7 bases, with 16 bases between them. The germline V gene has CDR1 MGHRA and CDR2 YSYEKL. CDR3 protein: CASSQVSTGGGGYTF. CDR3 nucleotides: TGCGCCAGCAGCCAAGTTTCAACAGGTGGAGGTGGCTACACCTTC.

This sequence joins TRBV4-1 and TRBJ2-5; 9 bases are shared with TRBD1. The CDR3 length is 17 residues. Trimming took 0 bases from V and 2 from J; bases not matched to a gene: 7. CDR1 is MGHRA, CDR2 YSYEKL, per germline. CDR3 sequence reads: CASSQEMDRGPQETQYF. The CDR3 DNA reads TGCGCCAGCAGCCAAGAGATGGACAGGGGCCCGCAAGAGACCCAGTACTTC.

The rearrangement uses TRBV6-1 and TRBJ2-1, with D perhaps matching TRBD1 or TRBD2 (5 bases each). V dropped 2 bases and J dropped 7 bases, with 12 bases sitting between them. Germline CDR1 reads MNHNS; CDR2 reads SASEGT. This CDR3 comprises 14 residues. The CDR3 DNA sequence: TGTGCCAGCAGTGAATTGGGGGTTGGGAATGAGCAGTTCTTC. It translates to CASSELGVGNEQFF.

The genes are TRBV5-5 and TRBJ2-7; D remains unclear. The germline V and J ends were trimmed by 2 bases and 1 base, with 4 bases remaining between them. Germline V gene lookup returns CDR1 SGHKS and CDR2 YYEKEE (reference sequence). This CDR3 is built from 12 residues. The CDR3 nucleotides read TGTGCCAGCAGCTTTGGGTCCTACGAGCAGTACTTC. Its translation is CASSFGSYEQYF.

The J gene is TRBJ2-1, the V gene TRBV4-3; 14 positions agree with TRBD2. V trimming: 2 bases; J trimming: 7 bases; junction bases outside the gene matches: 13. In germline, CDR1 is LGHNA, CDR2 YSLEER. The CDR3 consists of 19 residues. The CDR3 DNA follows: TGCGCCAGCAGCCAAACTCCCGGGACTAGCGGGAGTCGCGGTAATGAGCAGTTCTTC. Amino acids: CASSQTPGTSGSRGNEQFF.

This clone was counted once. J is TRBJ2-3 and V is TRBV5-1; TRBD1 agrees at 7 bases. The germline CDR1 and CDR2 sequences are SGHRS and YFSETQ. J gave up 3 bases and V 0 bases, and 4 bases lay outside the gene matches. The CDR3 length is 15 residues. As DNA, the CDR3 is TGCGCCAGCAGCTTGGGGACAGGATGGACAGATACGCAGTATTTT. It translates to CASSLGTGWTDTQYF.

V is TRBV2 and J is TRBJ2-7; D is possibly TRBD1 (5 bases). The germline CDR1 and CDR2 sequences are SNHLY and FYNNEI. V dropped 10 bases and J dropped 6 bases, with 22 bases sitting between them. The CDR3 is 14 amino acids. CDR3 protein: CATSGQGGNREQYF. Written as DNA, the CDR3 is TGTGCCACCTCGGGCCAGGGTGGGAACCGCGAGCAGTACTTC.

This clone was detected once. V is TRBV7-8 and J is TRBJ1-1; 8 bases are a match to TRBD1. Germline CDR1 and CDR2: SGHVS and FQNEAQ. V was clipped by 3 bases and J by 4 bases; unmatched bases: 4. CDR3 length: 14 amino acids. The CDR3 nucleotides read TGTGCCAGCAGCTTCCAGGGGGCGGTCACTGAAGCTTTCTTT. Amino acids: CASSFQGAVTEAFF.

The chain couples TRBV5-6 to TRBJ2-7, with 10 positions matching TRBD2. J gave up 5 bases and V 0 bases, and 2 bases lay outside the gene matches. The CDR3 is 14 residues long. Germline assignment: CDR1 SGHDT and CDR2 YYEEEE. The CDR3 nucleotides read TGTGCCAGCAGCTTGGCACTAGCGGGAAACGAGCAGTACTTC. This sequence encodes CASSLALAGNEQYF. Combining the CDR3 with reference TRBV5-6 and TRBJ2-7 gives the whole variable domain DAGVTQSPTHLIKTRGQQVTLRCSPKSGHDTVSWYQQALGQGPQFIFQYYEEEERQRGNFPDRFSGHQFPNYSSELNVNALLLGDSALYLCASSLALAGNEQYFGPGTRLTVT.

This rearrangement joins TRBV7-9 to TRBJ1-6; no definite D call. Trimming shortened V by 5 bases and J by 6 bases, and 11 bases separated the two germline ends. CDR3 size: 14 residues. Looked up from germline, CDR1 is SEHNR and CDR2 is FQNEAQ (reference sequence). Written as DNA, the CDR3 is TGTGCCAGCAGCCTCGTACAGTCTAATTCACCCCTCCACTTT. Amino acids: CASSLVQSNSPLHF. The full variable domain, completed using reference TRBV7-9 and TRBJ1-6, is DTGVSQNPRHKITKRGQNVTFRCDPISEHNRLYWYRQTLGQGPEFLTYFQNEAQLEKSRLLSDRFSAERPKGSFSTLEIQRTEQGDSAMYLCASSLVQSNSPLHFGNGTRLTVT.

This rearrangement joins TRBV5-8 to TRBJ2-1; 8 positions agree with TRBD1. This CDR3 spans 14 amino acids. The V gene end was trimmed by 8 bases and the J gene end by 0 bases; junction bases not matched to a gene: 4. Germline values: CDR1 SGHTS, CDR2 YDEGEE. CDR3 in amino acids: CARNRGSSYNEQFF. Written as DNA, the CDR3 is TGTGCCAGGAACAGGGGGAGCTCCTACAATGAGCAGTTCTTC.

Only one count was recorded for this clone. The chain recombines TRBV28 with TRBJ2-7, with 8 bases aligning to TRBD2. Per the germline V gene, CDR1 is MDHEN and CDR2 is SYDVKM. V dropped 7 bases and J dropped 0; count of bases not matched to a gene: 5. The CDR3 is made up of 14 amino acids. The CDR3 DNA reads as TGTGCCAGCATCCAAAGCGGGAGCTCCTACGAGCAGTACTTC. Translation: CASIQSGSSYEQYF.

V is TRBV30 and J is TRBJ2-1, with 8 bases fitting TRBD2. The V gene's germline CDR1 is GTSNPN and CDR2 SVGIG (reference sequence). With 0 bases clipped from V and 8 bases from J, the junction kept 12 bases outside the gene matches. The CDR3 spans 16 residues. This chain's CDR3 is CAWSVPEREIGDEQFF. CDR3 DNA sequence: TGTGCCTGGAGTGTACCTGAGCGGGAGATTGGGGATGAGCAGTTCTTC.

The V and J genes are TRBV27 and TRBJ2-7; 7 bases map to TRBD2. V gave up 10 bases and J gave up 2 bases; unmatched junction bases: 8. This CDR3 region has 13 residues. The germline V gene has CDR1 MNHEY and CDR2 SMNVEV (reference sequence). CDR3 nucleotide sequence: TGTGCCACCAGAGTAGCGGGCGCCTACGAGCAGTACTTC. This translates into CATRVAGAYEQYF.

This chain joins TRBV29-1 and TRBJ2-7, with TRBD1 matching over 8 bases. The CDR3 has 13 residues. CDR1 is SQVTM and CDR2 is ANQGSEA in the germline V gene. Trimming removed 6 bases from V and 5 bases from J; junction bases left unmatched: 9. In nucleotides, the CDR3 is TGCAGCGTGGCGCTGACAGGGGTCCACGAGCAGTACTTC. Amino acid sequence: CSVALTGVHEQYF.